The clone carrying this T cell receptor (beta chain) was detected only once. This sample stems from a study of blood T cells in healthy people across ages. The donors, healthy Caucasians from Russia, were aged roughly 6 to 90. For every donor, a draw yielded 9.5 to 10 milliliters of peripheral blood. For the second PCR, which ran for 7 to 11 cycles, a sample-barcoded 5' primer and a J-beta primer mix were used. TCRdb itself ran the 5' RACE reads through MiXCR, one entry per CDR3 protein. The repertoire holds about 1.1 million distinct CDR3 sequences, around two fifths seen once, with about an eighth in the top ten. Sample: blood. This clonotype originated in a man in his late teens or twenties in good health.

CDR3 sequence (DNA): TGCAGCGTTTGGTCTCTAGGGGAGAACACTGAAGCTTTCTTT. Protein sequence: CSVWSLGENTEAFF. The J gene is TRBJ1-1, the V gene TRBV29-1; TRBD1 is a possible D gene (5 bases). With 5 bases removed from V and 1 base from J, the gap between germline ends came to 14 bases. This CDR3 spans 14 amino acids. CDR1 is SQVTM and CDR2 is ANQGSEA in the germline V gene.